What follows describes a single T cell receptor beta chain. The junction and the germline gene differ at one end; a read error may be behind it. Employing constant-segment primers, 5'RACE generated TCR alpha and TCR beta cDNA libraries bearing sample barcodes and UMIs. TCRdb re-called the 5' RACE reads through MiXCR, storing one row per CDR3 protein. The table lists some 410,000 distinct CDR3 sequences, more than 20% of them singletons. The sample belongs to a study of T-cell memory formation after mild COVID-19. The V gene's germline CDR1 is SEHNR and CDR2 FQNEAQ (reference sequence). This CDR3 region has 15 residues.

The gene calls are TRBV7-9 and TRBJ2-1; 9 bases are shared with TRBD1. This TCR was sampled from an adult woman who had mild COVID-19 (a few samples of this study predate the infection). Cell type and time point are not known. The sequenced sample consisted of PBMCs or a T cell subset sorted from them (not recorded which). DNA for the CDR3: TGTGCCAGAAGCTTATGGGACAGGGTGGGCAATGAGCAGTTCTTC. It encodes CARSLWDRVGNEQFF. Full variable domain (rest looked up from reference TRBV7-9 and TRBJ2-1): DTGVSQNPRHKITKRGQNVTFRCDPISEHNRLYWYRQTLGQGPEFLTYFQNEAQLEKSRLLSDRFSAERPKGSFSTLEIQRTEQGDSAMYLCARSLWDRVGNEQFFGPGTRLTVL.